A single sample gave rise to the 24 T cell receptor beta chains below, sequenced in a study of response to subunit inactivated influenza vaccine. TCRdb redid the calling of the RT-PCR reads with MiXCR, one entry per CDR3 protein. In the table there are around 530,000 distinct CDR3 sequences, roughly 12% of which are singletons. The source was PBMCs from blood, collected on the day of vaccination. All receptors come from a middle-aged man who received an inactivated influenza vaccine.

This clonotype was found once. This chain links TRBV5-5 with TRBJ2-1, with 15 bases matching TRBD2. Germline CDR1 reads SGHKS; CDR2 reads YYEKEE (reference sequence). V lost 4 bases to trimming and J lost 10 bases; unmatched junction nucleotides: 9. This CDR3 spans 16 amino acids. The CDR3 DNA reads TGTGCCAGCAGCCTTGGACTAGCGGGAGGGCCAAGGGAGCAGTTCTTC. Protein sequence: CASSLGLAGGPREQFF. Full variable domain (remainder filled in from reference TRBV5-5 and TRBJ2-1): DAGVTQSPTHLIKTRGQQVTLRCSPISGHKSVSWYQQVLGQGPQFIFQYYEKEERGRGNFPDRFSARQFPNYSSELNVNALLLGDSALYLCASSLGLAGGPREQFFGPGTRLTVL.

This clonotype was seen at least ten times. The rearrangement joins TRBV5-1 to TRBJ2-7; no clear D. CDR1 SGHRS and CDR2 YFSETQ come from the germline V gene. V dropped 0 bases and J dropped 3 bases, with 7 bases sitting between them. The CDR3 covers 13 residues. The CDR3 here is CASSLASGYEQYF. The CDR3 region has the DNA TGCGCCAGCAGCTTGGCCTCAGGCTACGAGCAGTACTTC.

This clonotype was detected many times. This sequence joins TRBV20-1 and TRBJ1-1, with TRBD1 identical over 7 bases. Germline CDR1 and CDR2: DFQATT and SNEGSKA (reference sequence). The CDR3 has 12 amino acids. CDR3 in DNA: TGCAGCGGAGGGGGCGCGGCCACTGAAGCTTTCTTT. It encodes CSGGGAATEAFF.

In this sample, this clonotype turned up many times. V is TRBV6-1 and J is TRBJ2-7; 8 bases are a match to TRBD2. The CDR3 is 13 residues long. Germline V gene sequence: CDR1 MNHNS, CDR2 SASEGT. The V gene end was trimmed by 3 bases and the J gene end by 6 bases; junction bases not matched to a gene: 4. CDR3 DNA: TGTGCCAGCAGTGAGTTCCGGGGGGGCGAGCAGTACTTC. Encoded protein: CASSEFRGGEQYF.

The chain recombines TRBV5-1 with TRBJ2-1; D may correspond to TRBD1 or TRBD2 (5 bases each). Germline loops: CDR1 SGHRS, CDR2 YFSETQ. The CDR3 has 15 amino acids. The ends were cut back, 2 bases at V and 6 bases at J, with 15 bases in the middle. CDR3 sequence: CASSFYGDAPNEQFF. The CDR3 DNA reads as TGCGCCAGCAGCTTTTACGGGGACGCCCCCAATGAGCAGTTCTTC.

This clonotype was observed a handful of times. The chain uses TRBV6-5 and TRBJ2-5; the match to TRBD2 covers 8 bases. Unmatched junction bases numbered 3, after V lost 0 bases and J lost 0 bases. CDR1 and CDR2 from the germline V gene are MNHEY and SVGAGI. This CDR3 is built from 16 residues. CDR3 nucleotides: TGTGCCAGCAGTTACTCTGGCGGGGGGAACCAAGAGACCCAGTACTTC. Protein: CASSYSGGGNQETQYF.

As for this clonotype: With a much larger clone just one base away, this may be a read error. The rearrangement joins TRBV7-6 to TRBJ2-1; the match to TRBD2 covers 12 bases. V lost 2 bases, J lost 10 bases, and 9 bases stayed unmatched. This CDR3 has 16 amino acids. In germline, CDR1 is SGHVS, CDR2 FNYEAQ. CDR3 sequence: CASSLRTSGVPREQFF. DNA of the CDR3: TGTGCCAGCAGCTTACGGACTAGCGGGGTACCAAGGGAGCAGTTCTTC. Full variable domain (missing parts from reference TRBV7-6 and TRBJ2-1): GAGVSQSPRYKVTKRGQDVALRCDPISGHVSLYWYRQALGQGPEFLTYFNYEAQQDKSGLPNDRFSAERPEGSISTLTIQRTEQRDSAMYRCASSLRTSGVPREQFFGPGTRLTVL.

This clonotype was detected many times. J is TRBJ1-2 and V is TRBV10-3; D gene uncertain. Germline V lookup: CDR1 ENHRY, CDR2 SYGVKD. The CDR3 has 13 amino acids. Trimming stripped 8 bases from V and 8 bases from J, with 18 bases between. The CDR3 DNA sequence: TGTGCCATCGTCTCCTTGCCGGGAGACGGCTACACCTTC. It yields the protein CAIVSLPGDGYTF.

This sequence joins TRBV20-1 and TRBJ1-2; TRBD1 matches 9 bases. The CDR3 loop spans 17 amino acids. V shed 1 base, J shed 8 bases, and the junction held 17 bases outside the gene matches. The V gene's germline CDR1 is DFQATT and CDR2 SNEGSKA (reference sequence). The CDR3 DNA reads TGCAGTGCTAGAGTTCTTCTTCCGGGACAGGGCCCTGAAGGCTACACCTTC. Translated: CSARVLLPGQGPEGYTF.

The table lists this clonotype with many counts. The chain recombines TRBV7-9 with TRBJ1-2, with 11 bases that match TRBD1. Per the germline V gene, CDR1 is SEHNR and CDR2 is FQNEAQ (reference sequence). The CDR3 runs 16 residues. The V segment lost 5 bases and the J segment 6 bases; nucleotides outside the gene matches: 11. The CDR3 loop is CASSTTFPGQGDGYTF. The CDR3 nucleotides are TGTGCCAGCAGCACCACCTTTCCGGGACAGGGGGATGGCTACACCTTC.

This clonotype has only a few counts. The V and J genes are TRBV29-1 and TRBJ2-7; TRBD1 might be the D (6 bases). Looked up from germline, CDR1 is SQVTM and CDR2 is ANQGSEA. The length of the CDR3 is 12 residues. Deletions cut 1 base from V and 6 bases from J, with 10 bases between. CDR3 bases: TGCAGCGTTGAAGTGGTGGGGGCCGAGCAGTACTTC. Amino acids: CSVEVVGAEQYF.

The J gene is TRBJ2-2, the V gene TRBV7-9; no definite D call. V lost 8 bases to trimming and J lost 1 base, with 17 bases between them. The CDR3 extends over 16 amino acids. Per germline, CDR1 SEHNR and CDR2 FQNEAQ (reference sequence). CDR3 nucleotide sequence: TGTGCCAGCCACAAGGAAATTACACTGAACACCGGGGAGCTGTTTTTT. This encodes CASHKEITLNTGELFF. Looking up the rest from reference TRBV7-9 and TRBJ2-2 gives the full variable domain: DTGVSQNPRHKITKRGQNVTFRCDPISEHNRLYWYRQTLGQGPEFLTYFQNEAQLEKSRLLSDRFSAERPKGSFSTLEIQRTEQGDSAMYLCASHKEITLNTGELFFGEGSRLTVL.

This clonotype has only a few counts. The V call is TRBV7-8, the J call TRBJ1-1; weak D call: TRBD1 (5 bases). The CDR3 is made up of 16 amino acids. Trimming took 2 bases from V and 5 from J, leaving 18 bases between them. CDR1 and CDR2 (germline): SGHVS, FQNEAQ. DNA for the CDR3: TGTGCCAGCAGCTTACGGGTCGGGGCCCGGGGGACTGAAGCTTTCTTT. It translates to CASSLRVGARGTEAFF.

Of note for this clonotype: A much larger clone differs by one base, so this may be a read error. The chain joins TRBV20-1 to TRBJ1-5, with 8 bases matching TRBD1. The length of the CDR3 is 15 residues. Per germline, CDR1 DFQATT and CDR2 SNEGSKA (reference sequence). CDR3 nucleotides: TGCAGTGCGTGTAGGACAGGGCGCGGCAAGCAGCCCCAGCATTTT. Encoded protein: CSACRTGRGKQPQHF.

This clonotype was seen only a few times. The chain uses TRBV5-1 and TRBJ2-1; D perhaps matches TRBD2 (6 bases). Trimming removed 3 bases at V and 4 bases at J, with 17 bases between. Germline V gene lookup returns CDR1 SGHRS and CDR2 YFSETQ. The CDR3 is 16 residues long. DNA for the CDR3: TGCGCCAGCAGCTGGGGAATGGGGGGAGCTTACAATGAGCAGTTCTTC. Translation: CASSWGMGGAYNEQFF.

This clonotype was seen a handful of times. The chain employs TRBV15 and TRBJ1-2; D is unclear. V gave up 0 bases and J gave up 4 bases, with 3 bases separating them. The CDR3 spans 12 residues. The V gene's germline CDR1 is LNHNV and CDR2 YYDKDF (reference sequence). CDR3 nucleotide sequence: TGTGCCACCAGCAGAGAAAGCTATGGCTACACCTTC. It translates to CATSRESYGYTF.

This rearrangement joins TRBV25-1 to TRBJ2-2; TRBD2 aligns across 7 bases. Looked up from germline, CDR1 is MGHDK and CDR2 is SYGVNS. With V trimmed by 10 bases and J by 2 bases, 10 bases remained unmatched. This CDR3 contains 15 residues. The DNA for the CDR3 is TGTGCCACCAGCAGGAGCGGGGTTAACACCGGGGAGCTGTTTTTT. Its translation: CATSRSGVNTGELFF.

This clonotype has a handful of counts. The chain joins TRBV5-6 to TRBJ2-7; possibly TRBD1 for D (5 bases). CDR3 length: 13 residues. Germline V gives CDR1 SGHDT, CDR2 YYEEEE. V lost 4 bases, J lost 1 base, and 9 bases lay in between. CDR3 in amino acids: CASSMTESYEQYF. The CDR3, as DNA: TGTGCCAGCAGCATGACAGAGTCCTACGAGCAGTACTTC.

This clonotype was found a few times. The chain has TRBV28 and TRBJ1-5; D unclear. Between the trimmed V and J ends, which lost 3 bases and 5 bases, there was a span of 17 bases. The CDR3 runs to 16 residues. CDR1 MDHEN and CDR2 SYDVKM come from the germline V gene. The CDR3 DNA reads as TGTGCCAGCAGTTTTACCGGTCGCGAACACCATCAGCCCCAGCATTTT. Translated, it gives CASSFTGREHHQPQHF.

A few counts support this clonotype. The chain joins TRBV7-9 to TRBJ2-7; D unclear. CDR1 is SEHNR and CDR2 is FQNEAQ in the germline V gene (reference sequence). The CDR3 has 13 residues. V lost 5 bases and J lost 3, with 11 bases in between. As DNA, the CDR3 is TGTGCCAGCAGCCCACCTCGTAACTACGAGCAGTACTTC. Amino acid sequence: CASSPPRNYEQYF.

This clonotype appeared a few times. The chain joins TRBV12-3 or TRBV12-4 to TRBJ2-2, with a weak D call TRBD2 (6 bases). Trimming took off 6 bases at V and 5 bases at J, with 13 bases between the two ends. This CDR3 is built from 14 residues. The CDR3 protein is CASSRRGGTGELFF. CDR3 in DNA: TGTGCCAGCAGCCGGCGTGGGGGGACCGGGGAGCTGTTTTTT.

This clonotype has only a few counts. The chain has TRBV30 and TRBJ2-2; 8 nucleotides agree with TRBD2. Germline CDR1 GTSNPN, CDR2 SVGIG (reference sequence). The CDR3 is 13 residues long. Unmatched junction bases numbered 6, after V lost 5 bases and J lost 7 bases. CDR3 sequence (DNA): TGTGCCTGGGCGCCTAGCGGGTACGGGGAGCTGTTTTTT. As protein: CAWAPSGYGELFF.

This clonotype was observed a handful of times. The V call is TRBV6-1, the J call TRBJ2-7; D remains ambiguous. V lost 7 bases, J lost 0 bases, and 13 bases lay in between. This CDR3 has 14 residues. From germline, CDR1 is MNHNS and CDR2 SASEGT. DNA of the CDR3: TGTGCCAGCACCCCATACGGCTACTCCTACGAGCAGTACTTC. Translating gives CASTPYGYSYEQYF.

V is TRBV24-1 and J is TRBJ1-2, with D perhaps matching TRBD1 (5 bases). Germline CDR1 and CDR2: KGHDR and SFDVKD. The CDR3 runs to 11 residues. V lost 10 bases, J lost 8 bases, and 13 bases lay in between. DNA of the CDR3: TGTGCCACGAGTCAGGGTCAGGGCTACACCTTC. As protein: CATSQGQGYTF.